The 7 T cell receptor beta chains in this list originate from one sample, sequenced in a study of shared clonotypes between healthy human individuals. Sequencing used immunoSEQ multiplex PCR; TCRdb keeps in-frame clones, though not all of them. The data hold millions of clones, with approximately 94% observed a single time. CD45RO-negative, CCR7-positively selected cells formed the naive CD8 fraction, excluding terminally differentiated effector memory CD45RA+ cells. The sequenced sample consisted of naive CD8+ T cells from PBMCs. These receptors were taken from a man younger than 35 in good health. Some clones in this sample may be carry-over from other donors' samples.

The chain uses TRBV27 and TRBJ1-5; the D gene is possibly TRBD1 (6 bases). This CDR3 region has 14 residues. V was trimmed by 3 bases and J by 9 bases, leaving 15 bases between them. Germline assignment: CDR1 MNHEY and CDR2 SMNVEV (reference sequence). The CDR3 spells CASSFLQGSGPQHF. For the CDR3, the DNA is TGTGCCAGCAGTTTTCTACAGGGCAGCGGGCCCCAGCATTTT.

The chain recombines TRBV9 with TRBJ2-1; 10 bases match TRBD2. V dropped 0 bases and J dropped 7; count of bases not matched to a gene: 4. The CDR3 runs 15 residues. Germline-derived CDR1 and CDR2 are SGDLS and YYNGEE. CDR3 sequence (DNA): TGTGCCAGCAGCGTAGGAGCGGGAGGGGTGAATGAGCAGTTCTTC. This gives the protein CASSVGAGGVNEQFF. Supplemented by reference TRBV9 and TRBJ2-1, the full variable domain reads DSGVTQTPKHLITATGQRVTLRCSPRSGDLSVYWYQQSLDQGLQFLIQYYNGEERAKGNILERFSAQQFPDLHSELNLSSLELGDSALYFCASSVGAGGVNEQFFGPGTRLTVL.

The gene calls are TRBV13 and TRBJ1-1; D not certain. CDR1 is PRHDT, CDR2 FYEKMQ, per germline (reference sequence). Trimming removed 5 bases at V and 5 bases at J, with 18 bases between. The CDR3 runs 15 residues. The CDR3 protein is CASSPTGGELTEAFF. DNA for the CDR3: TGTGCCAGCAGCCCAACCGGCGGGGAACTGACTGAAGCTTTCTTT.

The chain recombines TRBV4-2 with TRBJ2-7; 10 bases align to TRBD2. The CDR3 loop spans 16 amino acids. Trimming at V came to 1 base and at J to 4 bases, leaving 7 bases not matched to a gene. CDR1 is LGHNA and CDR2 is YNFKEQ in the germline V gene. Written as DNA, the CDR3 is TGTGCCAGCAGCCAAGTCCTCGGGACTAGCGCTTACGAGCAGTACTTC. Amino acid sequence: CASSQVLGTSAYEQYF.

This chain uses TRBV14 with TRBJ2-1; no firm D call. Germline V gene sequence: CDR1 SGHDN, CDR2 FVKESK. The CDR3 is made up of 16 amino acids. The ends were cut back, 3 bases at V and 3 bases at J, with 15 bases in the middle. CDR3 bases: TGTGCCAGCAGCCACCCAAGAGAAGCCCTCTACAATGAGCAGTTCTTC. The encoded protein is CASSHPREALYNEQFF.

V is TRBV4-3 and J is TRBJ2-1; TRBD2 aligns across 11 bases. CDR3 length: 18 residues. Germline-derived CDR1 and CDR2 are LGHNA and YSLEER. V was pared by 0 bases and J by 0 bases, with 4 bases of the junction left unmatched. CDR3 sequence: CASSQDQLAGASYNEQFF. CDR3 bases: TGCGCCAGCAGCCAAGATCAACTAGCGGGAGCCTCCTACAATGAGCAGTTCTTC.

The V and J genes are TRBV19 and TRBJ2-7; D is undetermined. Germline V gene lookup returns CDR1 LNHDA and CDR2 SQIVND (reference sequence). The CDR3 totals 15 residues. V gave up 1 base and J gave up 0 bases, with 10 bases separating them. CDR3 coding DNA: TGTGCCAGTAGTATAGTGTCGGCTAGCTCCTACGAGCAGTACTTC. It translates to CASSIVSASSYEQYF. The full variable domain, rest sourced from reference TRBV19 and TRBJ2-7, is DGGITQSPKYLFRKEGQNVTLSCEQNLNHDAMYWYRQDPGQGLRLIYYSQIVNDFQKGDIAEGYSVSREKKESFPLTVTSAQKNPTAFYLCASSIVSASSYEQYFGPGTRLTVT.